Listed below are T cell receptor beta chains from one sample, sequenced in a study of blood T cell repertoires in COVID-19. TCRdb keeps only in-frame clones here, not all; method: immunoSEQ multiplex PCR. Of 200,000 to 250,000 clones in the sample, 85% were seen once. Sample: peripheral blood. All receptors come from an older woman with COVID-19, enrolled during active disease. Each CDR3 is given with its conserved first and last residue. D genes are given only for firm matches. Not every row has a clone size; where given, it reads once, few, many or a size class.

v_gene	abundance	j_gene	d_gene	CDR3aa	CDR3nt
TRBV10-3	-	TRBJ2-7	-	CAIKDRLAYEQYF	TGTGCCATCAAAGACAGGTTGGCTTACGAGCAGTACTTC
TRBV4-1	many	TRBJ1-2	TRBD1	CASRPPGQGGRFGGYTF	TGCGCCAGCAGGCCCCCGGGACAGGGGGGACGATTTGGTGGCTACACCTTC
TRBV11-2	-	TRBJ2-5	-	CASSRTGAEGETQYF	TGTGCCAGCAGCCGCACAGGAGCGGAGGGTGAGACCCAGTACTTC
TRBV7-2	-	TRBJ2-1	TRBD2	CASSFGPSGGYNEQFF	TGTGCCAGCAGCTTTGGCCCTAGCGGGGGTTACAATGAGCAGTTCTTC
TRBV7-2	-	TRBJ2-1	TRBD1	CASSLRDSPTSYNEQFF	TGTGCCAGCAGCTTAAGGGACAGTCCGACCTCCTACAATGAGCAGTTCTTC
TRBV10-3	-	TRBJ2-5	-	CAISDPGETQYF	TGTGCCATCAGTGACCCGGGGGAGACCCAGTACTTC
TRBV13	-	TRBJ2-1	TRBD1	CASSSGQEVFNEQFF	TGTGCCAGCAGCTCGGGACAGGAGGTGTTCAATGAGCAGTTCTTC
TRBV7-6	once	TRBJ2-1	TRBD1	CASSLGTGDRNEQFF	TGTGCCAGCAGCTTAGGGACAGGGGACCGCAATGAGCAGTTCTTC
TRBV7-2	once	TRBJ2-5	TRBD2	CASSFRTSSETQYF	TGTGCCAGCAGCTTCCGGACTAGCTCGGAGACCCAGTACTTC
TRBV7-9	-	TRBJ1-3	TRBD1	CASSSTGGSGNTIYF	TGTGCCAGCAGCTCCACAGGGGGCTCTGGAAACACCATATATTTT
TRBV7-2	-	TRBJ1-1	TRBD1	CASSSPWGGQGPRDNEAFF	TGTGCCAGCAGCTCACCGTGGGGGGGACAGGGGCCGAGGGATAACGAAGCTTTCTTT
TRBV5-8	-	TRBJ2-3	-	CASSLGPLGGTDTQYF	TGTGCCAGCAGCTTGGGACCCCTCGGGGGCACAGATACGCAGTATTTT
TRBV2	-	TRBJ1-2	TRBD1	CASSEIGQGDGYTF	TGTGCCAGCAGTGAAATCGGACAGGGGGATGGCTACACCTTC
TRBV2	once	TRBJ1-5	-	CASSERRSDQPQHF	TGTGCCAGCAGTGAAAGGCGGTCAGATCAGCCCCAGCATTTT
TRBV7-2	once	TRBJ2-2	TRBD2	CASSSKSGTNTGELFF	TGTGCCAGCAGCTCTAAAAGCGGGACGAACACCGGGGAGCTGTTTTTT
TRBV3-1/TRBV3-2	-	TRBJ1-1	-	CASSTVPEENTEAFF	TGTGCCAGCAGTACGGTACCCGAAGAGAACACTGAAGCTTTCTTT
TRBV5-1	-	TRBJ2-1	-	CASSSDFSDNEQFF	TGCGCCAGCAGCTCGGACTTCTCGGACAATGAGCAGTTCTTC
TRBV7-3	-	TRBJ2-5	TRBD1	CASSADRGAQETQYF	TGTGCCAGCAGCGCGGACAGGGGAGCGCAAGAGACCCAGTACTTC
TRBV7-2	-	TRBJ1-2	TRBD1	CASSSTPGGYGYTF	TGTGCCAGCAGCTCCACCCCAGGGGGCTATGGCTACACCTTC
TRBV5-4	-	TRBJ2-2	-	CASSFSAFGGELFF	TGTGCCAGCAGCTTCTCAGCGTTCGGCGGGGAGCTGTTTTTT
TRBV11-3	-	TRBJ2-3	-	CASSRLGGDTDTQYF	TGTGCCAGCAGCCGGCTGGGCGGGGACACAGATACGCAGTATTTT
TRBV4-2	-	TRBJ2-3	-	CASSQEGRDTDTQYF	TGTGCCAGCAGCCAAGAGGGGCGGGACACAGATACGCAGTATTTT
TRBV5-6	-	TRBJ2-7	-	CASRRAGEQYF	TGTGCCAGCAGACGGGCGGGCGAGCAGTACTTC
TRBV19	few	TRBJ1-1	TRBD1	CASSSRQGLNTEAFF	TGTGCCAGTAGTTCTAGACAGGGACTGAACACTGAAGCTTTCTTT
TRBV4-3	-	TRBJ2-5	-	CASSQDLGREETQYF	TGCGCCAGCAGCCAAGATCTTGGCAGGGAAGAGACCCAGTACTTC
TRBV5-4	-	TRBJ1-1	TRBD1	CASSPGQGIRDTEAFF	TGTGCCAGCAGCCCCGGACAGGGTATTAGGGACACTGAAGCTTTCTTT
TRBV7-9	-	TRBJ1-2	-	CASSFQADSSLPYGYTF	TGTGCCAGCAGCTTCCAGGCTGACAGCTCACTTCCCTATGGCTACACCTTC
TRBV19	few	TRBJ1-6	-	CASSGADGQGHSPLHF	TGTGCCAGTAGTGGGGCCGATGGCCAGGGTCATTCACCCCTCCACTTT
TRBV27	-	TRBJ2-1	TRBD2	CASTPLAGGPYNEQFF	TGTGCCAGCACTCCACTAGCGGGAGGACCGTACAATGAGCAGTTCTTC
TRBV5-4	-	TRBJ1-1	-	CASSYRQNTEAFF	TGTGCCAGCAGTTACCGACAGAACACTGAAGCTTTCTTT
TRBV27	-	TRBJ1-2	TRBD1	CASTRTGVDGYTF	TGTGCCAGCACCCGGACAGGGGTGGATGGCTACACCTTC
TRBV18	-	TRBJ2-2	-	CASSSYTMEVTGELFF	TGTGCCAGCTCAAGCTACACTATGGAGGTGACCGGGGAGCTGTTTTTT
TRBV5-1	-	TRBJ1-1	TRBD1	CASSPTGDTEAFF	TGCGCCAGCAGCCCCACAGGGGACACTGAAGCTTTCTTT
TRBV5-4	-	TRBJ1-2	-	CASSLVEDGYTF	TGTGCCAGCAGCCTCGTGGAGGATGGCTACACCTTC
TRBV6-2/TRBV6-3	-	TRBJ1-5	TRBD1	CASSDQGGPFNQPQHF	TGTGCCAGCAGTGACCAGGGGGGCCCATTCAATCAGCCCCAGCATTTT
TRBV6-6	-	TRBJ2-7	TRBD1	CASSNRDRLYEQYF	TGTGCCAGCAGTAACCGGGACAGGCTCTACGAGCAGTACTTC
TRBV29-1	-	TRBJ1-2	-	CSVDIFDRDGYTF	TGCAGCGTTGATATATTCGACAGAGATGGCTACACCTTC
TRBV5-4	-	TRBJ1-2	-	CASSFGGLTGGYTF	TGTGCCAGCAGCTTCGGAGGGCTAACCGGTGGCTACACCTTC
TRBV25-1	-	TRBJ1-5	TRBD1	CASSKRRGGSGSNQPQHF	TGTGCCAGCAGCAAGCGCCGAGGGGGCTCGGGTAGCAATCAGCCCCAGCATTTT
TRBV2	once	TRBJ1-1	-	CASTTEILEAFF	TGTGCCAGCACAACAGAAATACTGGAAGCTTTCTTT
TRBV6-5	-	TRBJ1-1	TRBD1	CASSYDRGRLTEAFF	TGTGCCAGCAGTTACGACAGGGGGCGGTTGACTGAAGCTTTCTTT
TRBV15	-	TRBJ1-5	-	CATSRALRGNQPQHF	TGTGCCACCAGCAGAGCCCTCAGGGGCAATCAGCCCCAGCATTTT
TRBV2	-	TRBJ2-5	TRBD1	CASSGTEQETQYF	TGTGCCAGCAGCGGGACAGAACAAGAGACCCAGTACTTC
TRBV18	-	TRBJ2-3	-	CASTREGVTDTQYF	TGTGCCAGCACCAGGGAGGGGGTCACAGATACGCAGTATTTT
TRBV3-1/TRBV3-2	-	TRBJ1-3	-	CASSQDPRGGNTIYF	TGTGCCAGCAGCCAAGACCCCCGGGGGGGAAACACCATATATTTT
TRBV5-4	-	TRBJ2-1	TRBD2	CASSPHRSGRTYNEQFF	TGTGCCAGCAGTCCGCACCGTAGCGGGAGAACCTACAATGAGCAGTTCTTC
TRBV7-2	-	TRBJ1-1	TRBD1	CASSLAGQGNTEAFF	TGTGCCAGCAGCTTAGCTGGACAGGGGAACACTGAAGCTTTCTTT
TRBV5-1	-	TRBJ1-3	-	CASSFPGDTIYF	TGCGCCAGCAGCTTTCCGGGTGACACCATATATTTT
TRBV6-1	-	TRBJ2-7	TRBD1	CASSEDRELYEQYF	TGTGCCAGCAGTGAGGACAGGGAACTATACGAGCAGTACTTC
TRBV9	-	TRBJ2-1	-	CASGRSSYNEQFF	TGTGCCAGCGGTCGGAGCTCCTACAATGAGCAGTTCTTC
TRBV19	-	TRBJ1-3	-	CASSVMSGAGNTIYF	TGTGCCAGTAGTGTCATGTCAGGGGCCGGAAACACCATATATTTT
TRBV27	-	TRBJ1-1	TRBD1	CASSPTPQGAYTEAFF	TGTGCCAGCAGTCCCACCCCACAGGGGGCCTACACTGAAGCTTTCTTT
TRBV11-3	-	TRBJ2-5	-	CASSQVRQLNYQETQYF	TGTGCCAGCAGCCAAGTCAGACAGCTGAATTACCAAGAGACCCAGTACTTC